One T cell receptor (beta chain) is described in this entry. Its antigen is unidentified. Each CDR3 protein is one row after TCRdb ran MiXCR on the reads. The table shows hundreds of thousands of distinct CDR3 sequences, with about 23% occurring only once. The data are from a study of T cell repertoires in cytomegalovirus infection. Overall study context: Shared public TCR beta signatures pointed to both CMV infection and a matching HLA type.

The germline gives CDR1 MNHEY, CDR2 SVGAGI. V lost 0 bases to trimming and J lost 10 bases, with 13 bases between them. The CDR3 totals 14 residues. Study-wide results and limits: In two of eight donors, the top clonotype was HLA-C-restricted CMV-specific. Cumulated frequencies of public TCR beta families served to identify carriers of CMV plus the relevant HLA.

Sequencing was performed on CD8+ T cells from PBMCs. The chain carries TRBV6-5 and TRBJ2-1; D possibly corresponds to TRBD2 (5 bases). This TCR derives from a human donor in good health (CMV status not recorded). Some clones in this sample may be carry-over from other donors' samples. CDR3 DNA sequence: TGTGCCAGCAGTTACTCGAGGACTGGCGGGGAGCAGTTCTTC. Its translation: CASSYSRTGGEQFF.